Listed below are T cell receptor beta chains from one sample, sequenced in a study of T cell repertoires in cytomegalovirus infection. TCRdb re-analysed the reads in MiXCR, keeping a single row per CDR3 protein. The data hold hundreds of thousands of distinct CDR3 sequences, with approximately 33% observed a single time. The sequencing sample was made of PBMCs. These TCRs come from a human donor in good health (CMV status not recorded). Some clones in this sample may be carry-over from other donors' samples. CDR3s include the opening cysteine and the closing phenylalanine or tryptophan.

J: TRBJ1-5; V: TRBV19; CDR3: CASSANIVSNQPQHF
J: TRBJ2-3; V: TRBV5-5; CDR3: CASERGGTDTQYF
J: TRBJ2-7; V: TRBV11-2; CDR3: CASSYRRNSYEQYF
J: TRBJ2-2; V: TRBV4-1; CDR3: CASSQGSQARRSRTGELFF
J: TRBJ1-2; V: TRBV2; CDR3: CASSGGFYGYTF
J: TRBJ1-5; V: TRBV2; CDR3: CASGRQGLANQPQHF
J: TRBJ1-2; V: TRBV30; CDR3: CAWSGMDANYGYTF
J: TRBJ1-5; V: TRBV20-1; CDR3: CSARDGTVQPQHF
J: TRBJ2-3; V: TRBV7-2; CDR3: CASSLSADTQYF
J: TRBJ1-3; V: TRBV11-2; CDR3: CASSFPSAGGNTIYF
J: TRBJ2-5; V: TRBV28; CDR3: CASSSTGVQTQYF
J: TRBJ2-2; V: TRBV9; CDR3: CASSGVAENTGELFF
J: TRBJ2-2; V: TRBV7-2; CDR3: CASSLAQNAPGELFF
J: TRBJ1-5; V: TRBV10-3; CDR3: CAISSDSNQPQHF
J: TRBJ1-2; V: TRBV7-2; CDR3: CASSPRQGANYGYTF
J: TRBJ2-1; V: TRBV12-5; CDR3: CASGLVLTGTTYHNEQFF
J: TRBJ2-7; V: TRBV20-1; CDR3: CSARDPSASYEQYF